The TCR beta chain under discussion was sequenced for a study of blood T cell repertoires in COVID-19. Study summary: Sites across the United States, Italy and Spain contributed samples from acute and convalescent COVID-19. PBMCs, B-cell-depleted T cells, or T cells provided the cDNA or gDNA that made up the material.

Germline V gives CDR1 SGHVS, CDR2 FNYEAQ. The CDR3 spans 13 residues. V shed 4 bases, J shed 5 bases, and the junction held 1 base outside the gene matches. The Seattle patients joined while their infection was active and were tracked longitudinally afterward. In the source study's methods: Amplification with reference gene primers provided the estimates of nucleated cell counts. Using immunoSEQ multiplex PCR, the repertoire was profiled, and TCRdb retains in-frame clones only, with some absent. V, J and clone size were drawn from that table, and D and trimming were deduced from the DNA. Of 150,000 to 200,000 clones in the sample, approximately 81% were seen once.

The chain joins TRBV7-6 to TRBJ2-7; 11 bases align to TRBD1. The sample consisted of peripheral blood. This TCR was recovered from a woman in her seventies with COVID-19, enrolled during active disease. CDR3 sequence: CASSSGQGDEQYF. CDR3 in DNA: TGTGCCAGCAGCTCGGGACAGGGGGACGAGCAGTACTTC.